This is a list of T cell receptor beta chains from one sample in a study of control samples from healthy donors and cancer patients. Assay used: immunoSEQ multiplex PCR; TCRdb lists only in-frame clones, some missing. The data show 100,000 to 150,000 clones, about nine tenths seen once. The sequenced material came from PBMCs. These TCRs come from a man between 45 and 60 years old with head and neck cancer. Both conserved end residues are part of each CDR3. The D gene is left open where the match is weak. Some rows mark clone size as missing; the rest say once, few, many or name a class of expanded clone.

TRBD1,TRBJ2-2,TRBV6-1,NA,CASREGSGTERAGELFF,TGTGCCAGCCGTGAGGGGTCCGGGACAGAGCGTGCCGGGGAGCTGTTTTTT
NA,TRBJ1-4,TRBV29-1,NA,CSVSRPGANEKLFF,TGCAGCGTTTCCAGGCCGGGGGCTAATGAAAAACTGTTTTTT
NA,TRBJ2-7,TRBV6-1,NA,CASSETITGRGYEQYF,TGTGCCAGCAGTGAAACCATTACGGGCAGGGGCTACGAGCAGTACTTC
TRBD1,TRBJ1-2,TRBV5-1,NA,CASSFQGASYGYTF,TGCGCCAGCAGTTTCCAGGGGGCTAGCTATGGCTACACCTTC
TRBD2,TRBJ2-1,TRBV3-1/TRBV3-2,NA,CASSPSRPGLARIAYNEQFF,TGTGCCAGCAGCCCCAGTCGCCCGGGACTAGCGAGAATCGCCTACAATGAGCAGTTCTTC
NA,TRBJ2-5,TRBV2,NA,CATGGQETQYF,TGTGCAACTGGGGGCCAAGAGACCCAGTACTTC
NA,TRBJ1-3,TRBV3-1/TRBV3-2,NA,CASSQVAGNTIYF,TGTGCCAGCAGTCAGGTAGCTGGAAACACCATATATTTT
TRBD1,TRBJ2-7,TRBV5-8,NA,CASSQGQSSYEQYF,TGTGCCAGCAGCCAGGGACAGAGCTCCTACGAGCAGTACTTC
NA,TRBJ2-7,TRBV24-1,NA,CATSAQGGDEQYF,TGTGCCACCAGTGCCCAGGGTGGCGACGAGCAGTACTTC
TRBD2,TRBJ2-1,TRBV5-6,NA,CASSLVLAGGEQFF,TGTGCCAGCAGCTTAGTGCTAGCGGGGGGTGAGCAGTTCTTC
NA,TRBJ1-2,TRBV11-2,NA,CASSPRNGVVYGYTF,TGTGCCAGCAGCCCTCGGAACGGGGTCGTCTATGGCTACACCTTC
TRBD2,TRBJ2-7,TRBV7-3,NA,CASSLTGLGDEQYF,TGTGCCAGCAGCTTAACGGGACTAGGGGACGAGCAGTACTTC
NA,TRBJ1-1,TRBV6-5,NA,CASRPPGRMNTEAFF,TGTGCCAGCAGGCCCCCAGGGAGGATGAACACTGAAGCTTTCTTT
TRBD2,TRBJ2-4,TRBV6-6,NA,CASTETSGRYMGIQYF,TGTGCCAGCACCGAGACTAGCGGGAGGTACATGGGCATTCAGTACTTC
NA,TRBJ1-2,TRBV24-1,NA,CATSDPGQSRGYTF,TGTGCCACCAGTGACCCGGGGCAGTCGAGAGGCTACACCTTC
NA,TRBJ2-3,TRBV3-1/TRBV3-2,NA,CASSQDGTPGTQYF,TGTGCCAGCAGCCAAGATGGTACCCCCGGTACGCAGTATTTT
NA,TRBJ2-7,TRBV5-1,NA,CASSLAGRPYEQYF,TGCGCCAGCAGCTTGGCAGGGAGGCCCTACGAGCAGTACTTC
NA,TRBJ1-6,TRBV7-8,NA,CASSQGRGTYNSPLHF,TGTGCCAGCAGCCAGGGGCGGGGAACCTATAATTCACCCCTCCACTTT
NA,TRBJ2-1,TRBV10-3,NA,CAISGGGGNNEQFF,TGTGCCATCAGTGGTGGCGGGGGCAACAATGAGCAGTTCTTC
NA,TRBJ2-7,TRBV6-5,NA,CASIEGLYEQYF,TGTGCCAGCATCGAGGGGCTCTACGAGCAGTACTTC
TRBD1,TRBJ2-3,TRBV28,NA,CASSLWGTGDLTQYF,TGTGCCAGCAGTTTATGGGGGACAGGGGATCTGACGCAGTATTTT
NA,TRBJ2-7,TRBV10-2,NA,CASSESDAEQYF,TGCGCCAGCAGTGAGTCTGACGCCGAGCAGTACTTC
NA,TRBJ2-7,TRBV12-3/TRBV12-4,NA,CASSLAQTYEQYF,TGTGCCAGCAGTTTGGCACAGACCTACGAGCAGTACTTC
TRBD2,TRBJ2-1,TRBV19,NA,CAIDSAGGLGNEQFF,TGTGCCATTGACTCAGCGGGAGGGCTTGGAAATGAGCAGTTCTTC
NA,TRBJ1-1,TRBV19,NA,CASSTTQGKAGKAFF,TGTGCCAGTAGTACTACCCAGGGGAAGGCGGGGAAAGCTTTCTTT
NA,TRBJ1-5,TRBV15,once,CATSRFSHRGNQPQHF,TGTGCCACCAGCAGATTCTCCCACAGGGGCAATCAGCCCCAGCATTTT
TRBD2,TRBJ2-1,TRBV6-5,NA,CASRNSGSDNEQFF,TGTGCCAGCAGGAATAGCGGGAGCGACAATGAGCAGTTCTTC
NA,TRBJ1-5,TRBV30,NA,CAWSVAGLSNQPQHF,TGTGCCTGGAGTGTGGCAGGGTTGAGCAATCAGCCCCAGCATTTT
NA,TRBJ2-2,TRBV5-1,NA,CASTAPFTGELFF,TGCGCCAGCACGGCCCCATTCACCGGGGAGCTGTTTTTT
NA,TRBJ1-3,TRBV18,NA,CASSPSPLEASGNTIYF,TGTGCCAGCTCACCATCCCCCTTAGAGGCCTCTGGAAACACCATATATTTT
NA,TRBJ2-4,TRBV1,NA,CTSSRRGRGIQYF,TGCACCAGCAGCCGTAGGGGCCGAGGCATTCAGTACTTC
NA,TRBJ2-4,TRBV9,NA,CASSPQGGKNIQYF,TGTGCCAGCAGCCCACAGGGAGGCAAAAACATTCAGTACTTC
TRBD1,TRBJ1-1,TRBV7-9,NA,CASSLATGQAFF,TGTGCCAGCAGCTTAGCGACAGGGCAGGCTTTCTTT
NA,TRBJ1-6,TRBV6-5,once,CASSYRPGDNSPLHF,TGTGCCAGCAGTTACCGTCCCGGAGATAATTCACCCCTCCACTTT
NA,TRBJ1-6,TRBV25-1,NA,CASKVGHNSPLHF,TGTGCCAGCAAGGTGGGCCATAATTCACCCCTCCACTTT
NA,TRBJ1-4,TRBV18,NA,CASSRSTGTNEKLFF,TGTGCCAGCTCACGTTCGACTGGCACTAATGAAAAACTGTTTTTT
NA,TRBJ2-7,TRBV2,once,CASSFSGDAYEQYF,TGTGCCAGCAGTTTCAGCGGAGACGCCTACGAGCAGTACTTC
NA,TRBJ1-1,TRBV7-3,few,CASSSTGNTEAFF,TGTGCCAGCAGCTCAACAGGGAACACTGAAGCTTTCTTT
NA,TRBJ2-2,TRBV7-9,NA,CASSLGWAGELFF,TGTGCCAGCAGCTTAGGCTGGGCCGGGGAGCTGTTTTTT
NA,TRBJ1-2,TRBV5-1,NA,CASSLTDPNYGYTF,TGCGCCAGCAGCTTGACAGATCCTAACTATGGCTACACCTTC
TRBD1,TRBJ1-6,TRBV3-1/TRBV3-2,NA,CASSRAIGGQGLSPLHF,TGTGCCAGCAGCCGCGCGATCGGGGGACAGGGGTTGTCACCCCTCCACTTT
NA,TRBJ1-2,TRBV28,NA,CASSSPSVWHTF,TGTGCCAGCAGTTCTCCTTCAGTATGGCACACCTTC
TRBD1,TRBJ1-2,TRBV19,NA,CASSTTSTGLEGYTF,TGTGCCAGTAGTACAACCTCGACAGGGCTAGAGGGCTACACCTTC
TRBD1,TRBJ1-1,TRBV6-5,NA,CASSPDRVTTEAFF,TGTGCCAGCAGCCCCGACAGGGTAACAACTGAAGCTTTCTTT
TRBD1,TRBJ2-3,TRBV29-1,NA,CSVGQGEVIDTQYF,TGCAGCGTTGGACAGGGGGAGGTAATAGATACGCAGTATTTT
NA,TRBJ1-4,TRBV30,once,CAWSVSTANEKLFF,TGTGCCTGGAGTGTCTCCACAGCTAATGAAAAACTGTTTTTT
NA,TRBJ2-5,TRBV10-3,once,CAISERETQYF,TGTGCCATCAGTGAGAGAGAGACCCAGTACTTC
TRBD2,TRBJ2-1,TRBV11-2,once,CASSLIWTSGGNEQFF,TGTGCCAGCAGCTTAATATGGACTAGCGGGGGTAATGAGCAGTTCTTC
TRBD1,TRBJ1-2,TRBV15,NA,CATSRGGLQGAGYTF,TGTGCCACCAGCAGAGGAGGGCTACAGGGGGCGGGCTACACCTTC
TRBD1,TRBJ2-2,TRBV7-2,NA,CASSFGTGANGELFF,TGTGCCAGCAGCTTTGGGACAGGGGCAAACGGGGAGCTGTTTTTT